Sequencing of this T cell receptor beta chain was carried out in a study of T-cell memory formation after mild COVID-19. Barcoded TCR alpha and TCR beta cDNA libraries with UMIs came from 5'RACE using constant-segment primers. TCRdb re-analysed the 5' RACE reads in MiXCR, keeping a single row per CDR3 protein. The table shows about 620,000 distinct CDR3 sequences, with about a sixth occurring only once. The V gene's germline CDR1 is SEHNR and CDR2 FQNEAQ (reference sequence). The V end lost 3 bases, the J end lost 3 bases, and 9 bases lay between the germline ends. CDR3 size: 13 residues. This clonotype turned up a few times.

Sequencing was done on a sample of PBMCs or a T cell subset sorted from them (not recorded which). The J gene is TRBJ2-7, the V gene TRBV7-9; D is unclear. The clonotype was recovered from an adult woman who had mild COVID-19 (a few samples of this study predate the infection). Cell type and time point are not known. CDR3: CASSLTLNYEQYF. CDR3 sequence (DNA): TGTGCCAGCAGCTTGACGCTTAACTACGAGCAGTACTTC.